This TCR beta chain is drawn from a study of T cell responses to AZD1222 COVID-19 vaccine. General study findings and limits: Close to half of spike-specific TCRs reportedly recognize unmutated variant regions. Clonal diversity may have been underestimated in mostly white British donors.

With respect to this clone: Its antigen is not known.

This CDR3 has 12 residues. J lost 5 bases, V lost 7 bases, and 4 bases had no gene match. Germline CDR1 is MNHEY and CDR2 is SVGAGI. Assay used: immunoSEQ multiplex PCR; TCRdb lists only in-frame clones, some missing. The data show more than 90,000 clones, approximately 84% seen once. The chain couples TRBV6-5 to TRBJ2-5; 7 bases match TRBD1. The sample in question was peripheral blood, obtained 28 days after the second AZD1222 dose. The sequence derives from an adult who received the AZD1222 COVID-19 vaccine. The CDR3 coding sequence is TGTGCCAGCACTCGACAGGGCGAGACCCAGTACTTC. Its translation is CASTRQGETQYF.